This note documents a single T cell receptor beta chain sequence. This sample stems from a study of blood T cells in healthy people across ages. Per individual sample, total RNA of at least 6 micrograms was extracted. For the second PCR, which ran for 7 to 11 cycles, a sample-barcoded 5' primer and a J-beta primer mix were used. Each of the cDNA molecules was tagged by a template-switch adaptor with 12 random nucleotides. Every individual sample yielded 2.5 million or more paired-end reads (each containing CDR3). One entry per CDR3 protein results from TCRdb running MiXCR on the 5' RACE reads. The data show about 670,000 distinct CDR3 sequences, roughly 41% seen once. This sequence originates from a man aged 80 or over in good health. Sequences were obtained from blood.

The CDR3 spells CSVEDTWTGGETQYF. CDR3 bases: TGCAGCGTTGAAGACACATGGACAGGGGGCGAGACCCAGTACTTC. The V and J genes are TRBV29-1 and TRBJ2-5; 11 bases map to TRBD1. This CDR3 comprises 15 residues. Looked up from germline, CDR1 is SQVTM and CDR2 is ANQGSEA. The trim removed 0 bases at V and 5 bases at J, leaving 5 bases unmatched.